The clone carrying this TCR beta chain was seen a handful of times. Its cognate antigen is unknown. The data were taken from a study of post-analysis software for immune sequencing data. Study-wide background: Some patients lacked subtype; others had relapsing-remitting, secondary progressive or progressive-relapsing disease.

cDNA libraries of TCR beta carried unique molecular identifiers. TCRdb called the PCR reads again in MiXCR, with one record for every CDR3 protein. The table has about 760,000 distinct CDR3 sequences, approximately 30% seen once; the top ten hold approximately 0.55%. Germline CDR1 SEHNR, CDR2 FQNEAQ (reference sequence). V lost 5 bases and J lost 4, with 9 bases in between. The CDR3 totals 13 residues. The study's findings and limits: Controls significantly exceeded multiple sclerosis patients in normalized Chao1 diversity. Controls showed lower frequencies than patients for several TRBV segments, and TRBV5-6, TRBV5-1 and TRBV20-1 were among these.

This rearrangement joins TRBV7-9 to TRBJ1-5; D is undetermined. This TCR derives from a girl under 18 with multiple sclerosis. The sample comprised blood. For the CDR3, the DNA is TGTGCCAGCAGCAACGACGGAAATCAGCCCCAGCATTTT. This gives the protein CASSNDGNQPQHF.